A selection of T cell receptor beta chains follows, all from one sample in a study of shared clonotypes between healthy human individuals. TCRdb keeps only in-frame clones here, not all; method: immunoSEQ multiplex PCR. The sample records some 1,100,000 clones, around 82% being singletons. Sequenced material: memory CD4+ T cells from PBMCs. The receptors shown here come from a man aged 18 to 35 in good health. Some clones in this sample may be carry-over from other donors' samples. Each CDR3 is given with its conserved first and last residue. A D gene is named only where the DNA matches it firmly. Size is stated for part of the rows, as once, few or many counts, or as a class when the clone is expanded.

v_call,j_call,d_call,clone_size,cdr3_nt,cdr3_aa
TRBV4-2,TRBJ2-3,TRBD2,-,TGTGCCAGCAGCCAAGGGCTAGCGGGAGGGGCGGATACGCAGTATTTT,CASSQGLAGGADTQYF
TRBV7-2,TRBJ2-1,TRBD2,once,TGTGCCAGCAGCTTACGGGTAGCGGGAGCCAATGAGCAGTTCTTC,CASSLRVAGANEQFF
TRBV6-6,TRBJ2-7,-,-,TGTGCCAGCAGAAGGGACGGCCATGAGGAGCAGTACTTC,CASRRDGHEEQYF
TRBV18,TRBJ1-4,TRBD1,-,TGTGCCAGCTCACGGAAACTGGGACAGAATAATGAAAAACTGTTTTTT,CASSRKLGQNNEKLFF
TRBV28,TRBJ1-1,-,many,TGTGCCAGCAGTTTAAGAAGGGATTCCGGCGGGATGAACACTGAAGCTTTCTTT,CASSLRRDSGGMNTEAFF
TRBV18,TRBJ2-7,TRBD2,-,TGTGCCAGCTCACCCCCCTTAGCGGGGGACACCTACGAGCAGTACTTC,CASSPPLAGDTYEQYF
TRBV5-4,TRBJ1-2,TRBD1,once,TGTGCCAGCAGCCCTGGGTTAAACAGGGGGCGTTCTCCCGGCTACACCTTC,CASSPGLNRGRSPGYTF
TRBV2,TRBJ2-5,TRBD2,-,TGTGCCAGCAGGCTAGCGGTGGAGACCCAGTACTTC,CASRLAVETQYF
TRBV5-6,TRBJ1-1,-,-,TGTGCCAGCAGCCCCCACGCCGGTTTGAACACTGAAGCTTTCTTT,CASSPHAGLNTEAFF
TRBV2,TRBJ2-1,TRBD2,-,TGTGCCAGCAGTCTCGGGACTAGCGGCTACAATGAGCAGTTCTTC,CASSLGTSGYNEQFF
TRBV27,TRBJ2-3,TRBD2,-,TGTGCCAGCAGTTTATACGTCCCTAGCGGGAAAAAAACAGATACGCAGTATTTT,CASSLYVPSGKKTDTQYF
TRBV30,TRBJ2-2,-,once,TGTGCCTGGAGTCCCGCGAACACCGGGGAGCTGTTTTTT,CAWSPANTGELFF
TRBV7-2,TRBJ1-5,-,once,TGTGCCAGCAGTATAGGGGCGAGGGTTGGGAGTTCGCCCCAGCATTTT,CASSIGARVGSSPQHF
TRBV27,TRBJ2-5,-,-,TGTGCCAGCAGTCGCGCCTACCAAGAGACCCAGTACTTC,CASSRAYQETQYF
TRBV4-2,TRBJ1-5,-,-,TGTGCCAGCAGCCGAGAGGACAGCCAACTTCAGCCCCAGCATTTT,CASSREDSQLQPQHF
TRBV11-2,TRBJ2-3,TRBD2,-,TGTGCCAGCAGCCCAATACCCGAAGCTAGCGGTCTACGCACAGATACGCAGTATTTT,CASSPIPEASGLRTDTQYF
TRBV6-5,TRBJ1-1,-,-,TGTGCCAGCAGTTACTCGGGGGGCCCTGAAGCTTTCTTT,CASSYSGGPEAFF
TRBV2,TRBJ2-1,-,once,TGTGCCAGCAGGGGACGCGGCAATGAGCAGTTCTTC,CASRGRGNEQFF
TRBV5-4,TRBJ1-4,-,once,TGTGCCAGCAGCGCGGCCCGGGGGCACAATGAAAAACTGTTTTTT,CASSAARGHNEKLFF
TRBV5-1,TRBJ2-7,TRBD1,-,TGCGCCAGCAGCTTGTCTCGTCAGGGGGCCAGTATCGACGAGCAGTACTTC,CASSLSRQGASIDEQYF
TRBV27,TRBJ1-2,-,-,TGTGCCAGCAGTCGGGGTTTTGGCTACACCTTC,CASSRGFGYTF
TRBV28,TRBJ1-5,-,-,TGTGCCAGCAGTTTAAAAAAATGGGGGGGTCAGCCCCAGCATTTT,CASSLKKWGGQPQHF
TRBV5-4,TRBJ2-1,-,-,TGTGCCAGCAGCTTGGATCAGGGCAACAATGAGCAGTTCTTC,CASSLDQGNNEQFF
TRBV9,TRBJ2-2,-,-,TGTGCCAGCAGCGTATTGGGCGGGGCCTCGAACACCGGGGAGCTGTTTTTT,CASSVLGGASNTGELFF
TRBV18,TRBJ2-1,-,once,TGTGCCAGCTCGGTTGGGACTTCAGTAAGCTCCTACAATGAGCAGTTCTTC,CASSVGTSVSSYNEQFF
TRBV2,TRBJ1-1,-,-,TGTGCCAGCAGTGAAACCCGGGGGGACACTGAAGCTTTCTTT,CASSETRGDTEAFF
TRBV18,TRBJ2-3,TRBD2,-,TGTGCCAGCTCACCGTTACTAGCGGGAGGAGGAAGCACAGATACGCAGTATTTT,CASSPLLAGGGSTDTQYF
TRBV6-6,TRBJ2-1,TRBD2,few,TGTGCCAGTCTTAGCGGGAGGCTAAATGAGCAGTTCTTC,CASLSGRLNEQFF
TRBV4-3,TRBJ2-3,TRBD2,-,TGCGCCAGCAGCCAAGAGTCTGTGGCTAGCGGAGCGGGGGATACGCAGTATTTT,CASSQESVASGAGDTQYF
TRBV5-4,TRBJ1-1,TRBD1,-,TGTGCCAGCAGCTCTGCAGGGGGCGGGTACACTGAAGCTTTCTTT,CASSSAGGGYTEAFF
TRBV6-1,TRBJ2-5,-,-,TGTGCCAGCAGTTTTACGAGGGTATCACAAGAGACCCAGTACTTC,CASSFTRVSQETQYF
TRBV28,TRBJ2-2,-,-,TGTGCCAGCAGAACAACGAACACCGGGGAGCTGTTTTTT,CASRTTNTGELFF
TRBV21-1,TRBJ2-7,-,-,TGTGCCAGCAGCAAAGTGGGTTCTACTAACTCCTACGAGCAGTACTTC,CASSKVGSTNSYEQYF
TRBV6-1,TRBJ2-1,TRBD2,-,TGTGCCAGCGGACAGCGGGAGACGGGTTACAATGAGCAGTTCTTC,CASGQRETGYNEQFF
TRBV5-1,TRBJ2-3,TRBD2,-,TGCGCCAGCAGCGATAGCGGGAGGCTGGCAGATACGCAGTATTTT,CASSDSGRLADTQYF
TRBV2,TRBJ1-3,TRBD1,-,TGTGCCAGCAGTGAAAGGGCACAGGGGTCTGGAAACACCATATATTTT,CASSERAQGSGNTIYF
TRBV9,TRBJ2-6,-,-,TGTGCCAGCAGCGCGGGACACATGGCGGGGGCCAACGTCCTGACTTTC,CASSAGHMAGANVLTF
TRBV7-2,TRBJ1-1,-,-,TGTGCCAGCAGCCTAGGGGGGGGCACTGAAGCTTTCTTT,CASSLGGGTEAFF
TRBV5-1,TRBJ2-1,-,-,TGCGCCAGCAGCTTGGGGGTTAGCGACTACAATGAGCAGTTCTTC,CASSLGVSDYNEQFF
TRBV2,TRBJ2-1,TRBD2,-,TGTGCCAGCAGTGAACTAGCGGAACCTAATGAGCAGTTCTTC,CASSELAEPNEQFF
TRBV7-2,TRBJ2-3,TRBD2,-,TGTGCCAGCGGCGGGAGTCATAAAGATACGCAGTATTTT,CASGGSHKDTQYF
TRBV27,TRBJ1-1,TRBD1,-,TGTGCCAGCAGATTATACTACAGGGGACAGACTGAAGCTTTCTTT,CASRLYYRGQTEAFF
TRBV7-3,TRBJ2-1,TRBD2,-,TGTGCCAGCTCCACGACTAGCCTCGATGAGCAGTTCTTC,CASSTTSLDEQFF
TRBV7-7,TRBJ2-5,-,-,TGTGCCAGCAGCGCCGGGACGCCAGGAACCCAGTACTTC,CASSAGTPGTQYF